This TCR beta chain was captured by sequencing in a study of control samples from healthy donors and cancer patients. Details on this clone: Other DNA sequences in this sample translate to the same CDR3.

Data came from immunoSEQ multiplex PCR; TCRdb stores just in-frame clones and leaves some out. The top ten hold more than 1.4% of the sample, which has over 150,000 clones, approximately 92% seen once. Germline assignment: CDR1 SNHLY and CDR2 FYNNEI. The CDR3 contains 14 residues. V was pared by 2 bases and J by 4 bases, with 11 bases between. Sequencing was carried out using blood. The TCR sequence derives from a man aged 18 to 30 in good health. The chain links TRBV2 to TRBJ1-1; D call uncertain. The DNA for the CDR3 is TGTGCCAGCAGTGAACAAGGCGAAGTCACTGAAGCTTTCTTT. As protein: CASSEQGEVTEAFF.